This T cell receptor (beta chain) was documented in a study of cytomegalovirus exposure and HLA in healthy donors (TCRdb year 2017). About the study as a whole: According to a later analysis, one platform produced both the roughly 120 validation repertoires and the 666 repertoires of the first cohort. The study combined high-throughput TCR immunosequencing, statistical association of individual TCRs with disease status, and machine learning to predict cytomegalovirus infection status. The study was designed to test whether signatures of past pathogen exposure could be identified by cataloging public T cell receptors. Besides the first cohort of approximately 670 subjects, a separate validation cohort made up of 120 different subjects was used.

Counted from cysteine to phenylalanine, this CDR3 has 14 amino acids. Just the 42-base CDR3 DNA is kept, in frame starting at base 1. Here V drops 6 bases and J drops 7 bases, and the junction holds 4 bases not matched to any gene. The germline V gene yields MDHEN for CDR1 and SYDVKM for CDR2. The donors were included in the validation cohort of approximately 120 subjects, a group kept apart from the roughly 670-subject first cohort. In this sample, this clone turned up once. Its antigen is unknown. Base qualities were left out, and no much larger clone turns up one base away. General findings and caveats noted by the study authors: The authors suggested that the approach could potentially be generalized to other disease states and immunological phenotypes. Of the cluster scores, roughly 95% were above 0 in a later analysis, which found that TCRs clustered in the first cohort also tended to co-occur in the roughly 130 validation repertoires. Most TCR sequences were seen in very few donors, while some public TCRs were found in many individuals. The classifier was reported to diagnose cytomegalovirus status with high specificity and sensitivity in both the original and validation cohorts. In the study, 150 to 200 TCR beta chains were listed as associated with cytomegalovirus. A later analysis lacked HLA typing for the validation cohort, so it scored co-occurrence in that cohort across all 120 or so repertoires. In vitro tests confirmed that a few of the cytomegalovirus-associated TCR beta chains recognize cytomegalovirus antigens.

Library creation used the immunoSEQ multiplex PCR assay. From the authors' description of their analysis: To diagnose cytomegalovirus status from the catalog of TCR beta chain sequences, a statistical classification framework was built. TCRdb limited this immuneACCESS table to in-frame rearrangements with V and J called. A share of clones is missing; checked studies link under half to unresolved V genes, and the rest is unexplained. V and J calls and clone size are those listed in that table; D and trimming were worked out from the DNA. The sample table contains 130,000 or so clones; only one count was recorded for roughly nine tenths of them. The ten largest make up 3% to 3.5% of the sample.

The chain is made from TRBV28 and TRBJ2-2, with 11 junctional bases fitting TRBD2. The TCR comes from a man aged 25-45 years in good health and CMV-seronegative. The sequenced sample was PBMCs. The DNA is TGTGCCAGCAGGGTACTAGCGGGGGTCGGGGAGCTGTTTTTT. This encodes CASRVLAGVGELFF.